The 20 T cell receptor beta chains below all came from one sample that was sequenced in a study of T cells after yellow fever vaccination. TCRdb analysed the 5' RACE reads with MiXCR anew, one entry per CDR3 protein. The data contain approximately 330,000 distinct CDR3 sequences, 4.1% of them seen just once; the ten biggest clones take up under 30%. Sequenced here: PBMCs, sampled 5 days after the yellow fever booster vaccination. The receptors originated from a man younger than 35 who received the YFV17D yellow fever vaccine.

This clonotype was seen ten or more times. This chain uses TRBV20-1 with TRBJ2-5, with D possibly TRBD2 on 5 matching bases. This CDR3 is 12 amino acids long. Trimming removed 4 bases from V and 4 bases from J, with 10 bases in between. Germline V lookup: CDR1 DFQATT, CDR2 SNEGSKA (reference sequence). Here the CDR3 reads CSATSLRETQYF. In nucleotides, the CDR3 is TGCAGTGCTACTAGCCTGCGAGAGACCCAGTACTTC.

This clonotype was detected a few times. The rearrangement uses TRBV20-1 and TRBJ1-2; D gene ambiguous. The CDR3 has 12 residues. CDR1 is DFQATT, CDR2 SNEGSKA, per germline (reference sequence). V was pared by 6 bases and J by 4 bases, with 12 bases between. The CDR3 sequence is CSAKREFYGYTF. CDR3 bases: TGCAGTGCGAAGCGAGAGTTCTATGGCTACACCTTC.

This clonotype was recorded at least ten times. The chain uses TRBV4-3 and TRBJ1-2, with D tentatively TRBD1 (6 bases). The CDR3 is 14 amino acids. CDR1 is LGHNA and CDR2 is YSLEER in the germline V gene. The V end lost 1 base, the J end lost 4 bases, and 10 bases lay between the germline ends. The CDR3 spells CASSQVGGTYGYTF. In nucleotides, the CDR3 is TGCGCCAGCAGCCAAGTAGGGGGAACCTATGGCTACACCTTC.

This clonotype was seen at least ten times. J is TRBJ2-1 and V is TRBV11-2; TRBD1 agrees at 7 bases. V shed 9 bases, J shed 1 base, and the junction held 9 bases outside the gene matches. The CDR3 has 15 amino acids. Germline CDR1 is SGHAT and CDR2 is FQNNGV. The CDR3 protein is CASIRGRGSYNEQFF. CDR3 nucleotides: TGTGCCAGTATTAGGGGGCGTGGGTCCTACAATGAGCAGTTCTTC.

This clonotype was counted at least ten times. CDR3 coding DNA: TGCGCCAGCAAAGACGGCTTCTCTATGAACACTGAAGCTTTCTTT. It translates to CASKDGFSMNTEAFF. The chain couples TRBV5-1 to TRBJ1-1; no reliable D call. Germline V lookup: CDR1 SGHRS, CDR2 YFSETQ. Trimming took 6 bases from V and 0 from J, leaving 15 bases between them. The CDR3 covers 15 residues.

The sample holds many counts of this clonotype. The chain is built from TRBV18 and TRBJ2-1, with D hard to call. CDR1 is KGHSH, CDR2 LQKENI, per germline. CDR3 length: 15 amino acids. Trimming stripped 6 bases from V and 5 bases from J, with 17 bases between. CDR3 coding DNA: TGTGCCAGCTCCCCCGCCGTCGGATACAACAATGAGCAGTTCTTC. It codes for CASSPAVGYNNEQFF.

This clonotype has just a few counts. The gene calls are TRBV7-2 and TRBJ1-3; D is unresolved. The CDR3 is 12 residues long. V was clipped by 5 bases and J by 4 bases, with 6 bases between them. Looked up from germline, CDR1 is SGHTA and CDR2 is FQGNSA. CDR3: CASSQEGNTIYF. CDR3 coding DNA: TGTGCCAGCAGCCAAGAGGGAAACACCATATATTTT.

The chain joins TRBV13 to TRBJ2-7; 7 bases fit TRBD1. This CDR3 is built from 13 residues. The V gene's germline CDR1 is PRHDT and CDR2 FYEKMQ (reference sequence). The V segment lost 3 bases and the J segment 2 bases; nucleotides outside the gene matches: 1. The CDR3 loop reads CASSLGQTYEQYV. The CDR3 DNA reads as TGTGCCAGCAGCTTGGGACAGACCTACGAGCAGTACGTC.

This clonotype came up a few times. The chain employs TRBV6-2 or TRBV6-3 and TRBJ2-7, with 10 positions matching TRBD1. Trimming removed 6 bases from V and 1 base from J; junction bases left unmatched: 12. Germline-derived CDR1 and CDR2 are MNHEY and SVGEGT. The CDR3 contains 17 residues. CDR3 residues: CASSSGTGAFLSYEQYV. CDR3 nucleotides: TGTGCCAGCAGCTCCGGGACAGGGGCCTTTTTATCCTACGAGCAGTACGTC.

V usage is TRBV7-2 and J usage is TRBJ1-2, with a possible D match to TRBD1 (6 bases). The CDR3 has 14 residues. From germline, CDR1 is SGHTA and CDR2 FQGNSA. Trimming removed 4 bases from V and 4 bases from J, with 13 bases in between. The CDR3 DNA follows: TGTGCCAGCAGCTATGAAGACAGGTTCTATGGCTACACCTTC. Protein: CASSYEDRFYGYTF. Filled out from reference TRBV7-2 and TRBJ1-2, the complete variable domain reads GAGVSQSPSNKVTEKGKDVELRCDPISGHTALYWYRQSLGQGLEFLIYFQGNSAPDKSGLPSDRFSAERTGGSVSTLTIQRTQQEDSAVYLCASSYEDRFYGYTFGSGTRLTVV.

This clonotype was seen a handful of times. The chain recombines TRBV27 with TRBJ2-1; 8 bases are a match to TRBD1. The germline gives CDR1 MNHEY, CDR2 SMNVEV (reference sequence). After removal of 5 bases from V and 2 bases from J, the junction contained 8 bases not matched to a gene. CDR3 length: 16 amino acids. The DNA of the CDR3 is TGTGCCAGCAGTCCCCTCCCGACAGGGGCCTACAATGAGCAGTTCTTC. Residues: CASSPLPTGAYNEQFF.

This clonotype came up a few times. V and J are TRBV29-1 and TRBJ2-1; D is undetermined. The V gene lost 7 bases and the J gene lost 0 bases, with 7 bases spanning the gap. The CDR3 loop spans 12 amino acids. In germline, CDR1 is SQVTM, CDR2 ANQGSEA. CDR3 nucleotides: TGCAGCGGCCAGCACTCCTACAATGAGCAGTTCTTC. It is translated as CSGQHSYNEQFF.

This clonotype has just a few counts. This rearrangement joins TRBV5-1 to TRBJ1-4; D possibly corresponds to TRBD1 (5 bases). The CDR3 is made up of 15 amino acids. The germline V and J ends were trimmed by 1 base and 2 bases, with 9 bases remaining between them. The germline V gene encodes CDR1 SGHRS and CDR2 YFSETQ. CDR3 nucleotide sequence: TGCGCCAGCAGCTTGCAGGGTCTTACTAATGAAAAACTGTTTTTT. It encodes CASSLQGLTNEKLFF.

This clonotype has ten or more counts. The rearrangement links TRBV4-1 to TRBJ2-1; 11 nucleotides align to TRBD2. V lost 3 bases, J lost 9 bases, and 10 bases stayed unmatched. CDR3 length equals 16 residues. Germline CDR1 MGHRA, CDR2 YSYEKL. CDR3 residues: CASSHGLAGGKGEQFF. DNA for the CDR3: TGCGCCAGCAGCCACGGCCTAGCGGGGGGCAAAGGTGAGCAGTTCTTC.

Remarks on this clonotype: The junction and the germline gene differ at one end; a read error may be behind it. This sequence joins TRBV7-2 and TRBJ1-5; no reliable D call. In germline, CDR1 is SGHTA, CDR2 FQGNSA. CDR3 length: 13 residues. The CDR3 here is CASSPSYNQPKHF. For the CDR3, the DNA is TGTGCCAGCAGCCCGAGTTACAATCAGCCCAAGCATTTT.

This clonotype was counted between two and nine times. The chain carries TRBV24-1 and TRBJ2-2; D remains ambiguous. The germline V gene has CDR1 KGHDR and CDR2 SFDVKD. Trimming pared 9 bases from V and 1 base from J, leaving 8 bases between. CDR3 length: 13 amino acids. CDR3 protein: CATGMENTGELFF. CDR3 DNA: TGTGCCACCGGGATGGAGAACACCGGGGAGCTGTTTTTT.

This clonotype was detected many times. V usage is TRBV6-5 and J usage is TRBJ1-1; D gene unclear. Between the trimmed V and J ends, which lost 8 bases and 2 bases, there was a span of 9 bases. This CDR3 has 12 amino acids. The germline CDR1 and CDR2 sequences are MNHEY and SVGAGI. As DNA, the CDR3 is TGTGCCAGCCAAGACCCCAACACTGAAGCTTTCTTT. Translating gives CASQDPNTEAFF.

This clonotype was seen many times. This chain uses TRBV6-5 with TRBJ2-2; D is uncertain. Trimming pared 0 bases from V and 5 bases from J, leaving 7 bases between. This CDR3 contains 14 residues. The germline gives CDR1 MNHEY, CDR2 SVGAGI. The CDR3 bases are TGTGCCAGCAGTTACTCTGGCAGGACCGGGGAGCTGTTTTTT. Its protein product is CASSYSGRTGELFF.

This clonotype occurred many times. This sequence joins TRBV6-1 and TRBJ2-7; no reliable D call. V shed 7 bases and J shed 5 bases, with 9 bases lying between them. The CDR3 is 11 residues long. CDR1 is MNHNS and CDR2 is SASEGT in the germline V gene. As DNA, the CDR3 is TGTGCCAGCAAGGAGAGCCACGAGCAGTACTTC. Residues: CASKESHEQYF.

V is TRBV6-1 and J is TRBJ2-7; 7 bases are a match to TRBD1. The CDR3 is 12 residues long. Germline V CDR1 and CDR2: MNHNS, SASEGT. The V segment lost 7 bases and the J segment 4 bases; nucleotides outside the gene matches: 4. CDR3 coding DNA: TGTGCCAGCAACCGACAGGGTTACGAGCAGTACTTC. Translation: CASNRQGYEQYF.